This T cell receptor (beta chain) was profiled in a study of Graves' ophthalmopathy and Graves' hyperthyroidism (dated by TCRdb to 2016 to 2019). For the wider study: Peripheral blood was collected at initial diagnosis, before any treatment. To tell Graves' ophthalmopathy apart from Graves' hyperthyroidism, and to predict which patients would progress to ophthalmopathy, the study relied on TCR beta repertoire signatures. In total, over 130 blood samples were TCR-sequenced: roughly 45 ophthalmopathy, under 80 hyperthyroidism and roughly 17 hyperthyroidism-to-ophthalmopathy patients. To explore V-J signatures that separate ophthalmopathy from hyperthyroidism, a discovery set of approximately 100 patients was enrolled, consisting of 43 with ophthalmopathy and under 65 with stable hyperthyroidism. The independent validation cohort included approximately 19 hyperthyroidism patients plus 17 patients who later progressed from hyperthyroidism to ophthalmopathy. In more than five hyperthyroidism patients, the T-cell repertoires found in thyroid tissue were compared with those found in blood. After sampling, hyperthyroidism patients received methimazole starting at 30 mg daily, and ophthalmopathy patients received high-dose intravenous methylprednisolone. What the authors observed across the whole study: No statistical method was used to set the sample size in advance, and the investigators knew which group each participant was assigned to. In validation, the model predicted ophthalmopathy progression with about 71% sensitivity and 72.22% specificity; around twelve predicted patients were CT-confirmed with GO in a median of approximately six months. Most of the expanded thyroid clonotypes with a frequency above 0.001 were also detected in blood, and it was suggested that the thyroid immune response may be reflected by blood repertoires. The 13-signature model separated ophthalmopathy from stable hyperthyroidism with approximately 90% sensitivity and approximately 83% specificity in cross-validation, and 80%/75% in the test set.

Patients with ophthalmopathy had moderately to severely active disease, with a Clinical Activity Score of 3 or more, a NOSPECS grade of 4 or more, and a disease duration of less than 3 months. Patients with other autoimmune diseases, uncontrolled infections, pregnancy or lactation were excluded from the study. Diagnosis relied on clinical symptoms, serum thyroxine, TRAb, thyroid ultrasound and orbital computed tomography. PBMCs were isolated from about 9.1 ml of fresh peripheral blood by Ficoll-Paque density gradient centrifugation. Total RNA was extracted using Trizol reagent, and RNA quality was checked on an Agilent 2100 Bioanalyzer. For repertoire sequencing, TCR beta CDR3 regions were amplified from RNA transcripts. The first round was an RT-PCR using HTBI primers with the Qiagen OneStep RT-PCR kit, and this first round was followed by a second-round multiplex PCR, then size selection and purification. The libraries underwent paired-end sequencing with 100 bp reads on an Illumina HiSeq2000. On the authors' methods: SOAPnuke was used to process the reads, throwing out any read that had adapters, had uncalled bases, had a mean Phred below 15, or lacked an exact constant-primer or identifier match. COPE v1.2.5 was used to merge high-quality paired reads. Each unique nucleotide sequence was defined as a clonotype, and clonotypes were aligned to IMGT TRB V, D and J references with MiTCR v1.1. The analysis was limited to V-J combinations with a frequency above 0.0001, which together covered around 99% of the repertoires. A TCR clonal expansion and chaos score per V-J combination was defined as the ratio of F50 clonal expansion to chaos observed in the TCRdist matrix. Welch's t-statistics and random forest were used to reduce features to about 14 V-J combinations, which were fed into a naive Bayes classifier. Thyroid-blood repertoire similarity was quantified with the Morisita-Horn index. Clones were called with MiXCR by TCRdb after fastp trimmed the public reads at Q25, and only in-frame beta chains were retained. One record per CDR3 amino acid sequence lists the most common genes and DNA. V and J calls and clone size were set by TCRdb, not the authors. The sample table shows more than 550,000 distinct CDR3 sequences, and more than 40% are seen once. The top ten clones comprise 3% to 4% of the sample.

Comment on this clonotype: No cognate antigen has been identified for it. Base qualities are not at hand, and no much larger clone is one base apart.

Source material: peripheral blood. This TCR derives from an adult man with Graves' ophthalmopathy.

Here the CDR3 is given as CAITGAGAEAFF. The DNA is TGTGCCATCACGGGGGCAGGCGCTGAAGCTTTCTTT. Recombination joined TRBV10-3 with TRBJ1-1, with TRBD1 as a weak D call on 6 bases. The CDR3 starts with the cysteine, ends with the phenylalanine, and has 12 residues. Only CDR3 DNA remains: 36 bases, in frame from the first base. Taken from the germline V gene, the CDR1 and CDR2 loops are ENHRY and SYGVKD. Between the V and J ends, shortened by 7 bases and 6 bases respectively, the junction contains 12 bases.